This entry concerns a single T cell receptor (beta chain). It has no known antigen specificity. There are no base qualities to consult, and no much larger clone falls within one base. The time point label, read with the paper, signifies: baseline before first vaccination. Vaccinee samples were obtained from the UK trials COV001 and COV002, which included a single-blind randomized controlled phase 2/3 trial of AZD1222 (ChAdOx1 nCoV-19) in healthy adults. Trial participant PBMC samples were collected at day 0 and day 28 after the second dose for TCRbeta chain sequencing. These data come from a study of T cell responses to AZD1222 COVID-19 vaccine (dated by TCRdb to about 2021). A note on the overall study: Because spike-specific TCR depth and breadth did not differ between the two schedules, AZD1222 recipients who got a second dose at roughly 4 weeks were pooled with those who got a second dose at roughly 12 weeks. A total of just over 230 trial participants underwent TCR sequencing, of whom more than 200 had received two doses of AZD1222 and some 25 had received two doses of the MenACWY control vaccine. Enrollment into the trials was organized by age into subgroups of 18-55, 56-69 and 70-plus years, and those subgroups contained roughly 140, 27 and 60 TCR-sequenced participants, respectively. Overall study results and their limits: Reportedly, almost half of the unique spike-specific TCRs recognized epitopes lying outside the regions that are mutated in the B.1.351 and B.1.1.7 variants. Conclusions about previously exposed vaccinees are limited, since just six AZD1222 recipients were seropositive for SARS-CoV-2 at baseline. The vaccine-associated CD4 TCRs covered the entire spike protein, and the dominant responses fell in regions 160-218 and 743-854. The 56-69-year group was small, and its depth increase did not reach significance, likely because of low power. Because no day 14 peak-response samples were available, the repertoires could be characterized only after the peak T cell response. Participants were mostly white British, with more females than males. The authors suggested clonal diversity may have been underestimated. After two AZD1222 doses, spike-specific TCR breadth and depth were significantly higher than at day 0 and than in MenACWY recipients.

V sheds 2 bases and J sheds 6 bases, leaving 16 bases between their ends. From cysteine to phenylalanine, the CDR3 is 15 amino acids long. Solely the CDR3 DNA is kept, with 45 bases framed from the first base. CDR1 and CDR2 were assigned from the germline V gene as LGHNT and FRNRAP. The CDR3 regions of human TCRbeta chains were subjected to immunosequencing. Per the original workflow: Repertoire TCRs were matched against a reference library of SARS-CoV-2-specific TCRs generated with the MIRA antigen-specificity platform. Breadth was defined as the fraction of unique TCRs that were SARS-CoV-2-associated, and depth was defined as the fraction of total T cells that were SARS-CoV-2-associated. Each spike-specific TCR was assigned to its reactive spike region and to a CD4 or CD8 class using the MIRA data. Log10-transformed breadth and depth values were compared by one-way ANOVA with Sidak's multiple comparisons tests. TCRdb took over this immuneACCESS table, retaining in-frame rearrangements with V and J assigned. Such tables are incomplete; in checked studies, under half of the missing clones stem from an unresolved V gene, and the remainder is unexplained. The DNA gave D and trimming, while V, J and clone size come from that table. The sample includes just over 80,000 clones, with 90% observed a single time. Clones ranked in the top ten supply approximately 5.7% of the sample.

The receptor chain draws on TRBV12-5 and TRBJ1-1, and the D gene may be TRBD1, 6 bases matching. The receptor comes from an adult in good health. The sequenced sample was peripheral blood, obtained on day 0 of AZD1222 vaccination. The CDR3 reads as follows: CASGLYGGGLAEAFF. The DNA is TGTGCTAGTGGTTTGTACGGAGGGGGTCTGGCTGAAGCTTTCTTT. Reference TRBV12-5 and TRBJ1-1 genes cover what lies past the CDR3, so the full variable domain is DARVTQTPRHKVTEMGQEVTMRCQPILGHNTVFWYRQTMMQGLELLAYFRNRAPLDDSGMPKDRFSAEMPDATLATLKIQPSEPRDSAVYFCASGLYGGGLAEAFFGQGTRLTVV.